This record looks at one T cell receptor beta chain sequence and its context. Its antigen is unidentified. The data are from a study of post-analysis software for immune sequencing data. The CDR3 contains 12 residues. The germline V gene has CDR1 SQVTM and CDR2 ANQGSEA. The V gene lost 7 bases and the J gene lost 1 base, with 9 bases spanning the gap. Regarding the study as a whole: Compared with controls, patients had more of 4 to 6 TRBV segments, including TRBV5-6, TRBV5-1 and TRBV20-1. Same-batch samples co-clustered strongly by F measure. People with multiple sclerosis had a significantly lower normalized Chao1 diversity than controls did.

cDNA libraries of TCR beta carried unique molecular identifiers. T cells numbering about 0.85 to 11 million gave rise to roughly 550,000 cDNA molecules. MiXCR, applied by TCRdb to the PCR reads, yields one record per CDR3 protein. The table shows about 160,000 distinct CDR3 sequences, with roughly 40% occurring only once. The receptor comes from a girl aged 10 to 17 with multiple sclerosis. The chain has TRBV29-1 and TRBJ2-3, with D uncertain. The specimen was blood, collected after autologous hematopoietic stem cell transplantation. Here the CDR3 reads CSAESGTDTQYF. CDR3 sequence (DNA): TGCAGCGCCGAGAGCGGCACAGATACGCAGTATTTT.